Sequencing of this T cell receptor beta chain was carried out in a study of T cell changes during pregnancy in multiple sclerosis. Produced via immunoSEQ multiplex PCR; TCRdb's table is partial and in-frame only. The sample holds around 99,000 clones, approximately 90% seen once. Looked up from germline, CDR1 is MNHEY and CDR2 is SMNVEV (reference sequence). The CDR3 consists of 14 residues. V was shortened by 3 bases and J by 4 bases, with 9 bases between the two germline ends. V is TRBV27 and J is TRBJ2-2; TRBD2 is a possible D gene (6 bases). The material sequenced was peripheral blood, taken in the third trimester of pregnancy. The clonotype comes from a female donor in good health, enrolled as a control in a pregnancy study. The CDR3 nucleotides are TGTGCCAGCAGTTTTGGGCGGGGCACCGGGGAGCTGTTTTTT. Translation: CASSFGRGTGELFF.